A single sample is the source of the 29 T cell receptor beta chains below, sequenced in a study of prognosis after radiotherapy for stage I lung cancer. Two-round multiplex PCR, the amplification method, yielded TCR beta CDR3 from genomic DNA. Used in first-round PCR were primers specific to each TRBV and TRBJ gene. Each CDR3 protein is one row after TCRdb ran MiXCR on the multiplex PCR reads. Of 30,000 to 40,000 distinct CDR3 sequences detected, about 31% appear once; the ten largest clones hold 27%. The specimen comprised PBMCs, sampled before or after stereotactic body radiation therapy (not recorded which). The source of these receptors is a donor at least 50 years old with non-small cell lung cancer.

Notes on this clonotype: One end of the junction is discordant with germline, which a read error may explain. The chain carries TRBV29-1 and TRBJ1-1; D is possibly TRBD1 (6 bases). The CDR3 spans 14 residues. Germline V gene data show CDR1 as SQVTM and CDR2 as ANQGSEA. CDR3 region: CIVARQEGDTEAFF. The CDR3 DNA is TGCATCGTTGCCAGACAGGAAGGGGACACTGAAGCTTTCTTT.

This clonotype was recorded at least ten times. The chain links TRBV2 to TRBJ2-2; D ambiguous. From germline, CDR1 is SNHLY and CDR2 FYNNEI. Trimming cost V 3 bases and J 6 bases, with 5 bases left between them. The CDR3 totals 12 residues. The CDR3 DNA sequence: TGTGCCAGCAGTGATTTGCCCGGGGAGCTGTTTTTT. It codes for CASSDLPGELFF.

Ten or more counts support this clonotype. V and J are TRBV7-2 and TRBJ1-2, with 9 bases identical to TRBD1. Germline V CDR1 and CDR2: SGHTA, FQGNSA. Trimming cost V 5 bases and J 4 bases; bases outside gene matches: 5. The CDR3 totals 14 residues. CDR3 in DNA: TGTGCCAGCAGCAAACGGGACAGGGCCTATGGCTACACCTTC. Its protein product is CASSKRDRAYGYTF.

For this clonotype: With only one base between it and a far larger clone, this is likely a read error. The rearrangement joins TRBV6-4 to TRBJ1-1, with 7 bases lining up with TRBD1. V shed 8 bases and J 0 bases; nucleotides not matched to a gene: 18. Per germline, CDR1 MRHNA and CDR2 SNTAGT. The length of the CDR3 is 18 residues. CDR3 sequence: CASHLSTGKTFMNTEAFF. For the CDR3, the DNA is TGTGCCAGCCACTTATCGACAGGGAAGACTTTTATGAACACTGAAGCTTTCTTT.

This clonotype was found many times. This chain links TRBV28 with TRBJ1-2, with D perhaps TRBD1 (6 bases). The germline CDR1 and CDR2 sequences are MDHEN and SYDVKM. With 6 bases removed from V and 4 bases from J, the gap between germline ends came to 21 bases. CDR3 length equals 16 residues. The DNA for the CDR3 is TGTGCCAGCAGGGAATATCTCGGGGGGGCAGGCTATGGCTACACCTTC. Residues: CASREYLGGAGYGYTF.

This clonotype was seen a handful of times. The rearrangement joins TRBV5-4 to TRBJ2-2; D is unclear. The germline CDR1 and CDR2 sequences are SGHNT and YYREEE (reference sequence). The ends were cut back, 0 bases at V and 4 bases at J, with 10 bases in the middle. The CDR3 runs to 15 residues. Here the CDR3 reads CASSLAIGSTGELFF. The CDR3 coding sequence is TGTGCCAGCAGCTTGGCCATAGGGTCCACCGGGGAGCTGTTTTTT.

Regarding this clonotype: A much bigger clone sits one base away, suggesting this may be a read error. This sequence joins TRBV6-1 and TRBJ2-7, with a weak D call TRBD1 (5 bases). This CDR3 is built from 13 residues. Germline lookup yields CDR1 MNHNS and CDR2 SASEGT. This chain's CDR3 is CASGHPSPYDQYF. The CDR3 DNA reads TGTGCCAGCGGACACCCAAGCCCCTACGATCAGTACTTC.

Worth noting for this clonotype: A far larger clone is off by one base, so a read error is likely. The chain is built from TRBV12-3 or TRBV12-4 and TRBJ1-1; 8 nucleotides line up with TRBD1. V dropped 5 bases and J dropped 3; count of bases not matched to a gene: 14. This CDR3 region has 17 residues. The CDR3 sequence is CASSAGTGNVEDTEAFF. As DNA, the CDR3 is TGTGCCAGCAGTGCCGGGACAGGTAATGTGGAGGACACTGAAGCTTTCTTT.

This clonotype was detected ten times or more. An end of the junction differs from the germline gene, which may be a read error. V is TRBV7-2 and J is TRBJ2-3; 15 nucleotides line up with TRBD2. CDR3 size: 18 residues. CDR1 and CDR2 (germline): SGHTA, FQGNSA. The CDR3 reads CASTLRGLAGGYTDTQYF. The CDR3 DNA follows: TGTGCCAGCACCTTAAGGGGACTAGCGGGGGGTTACACAGATACGCAGTATTTT.

Many counts were recorded for this clonotype. The chain couples TRBV6-1 to TRBJ1-2, with 7 bases lining up with TRBD1. Unmatched junction bases numbered 5, after V lost 8 bases and J lost 2 bases. Germline values: CDR1 MNHNS, CDR2 SASEGT. This CDR3 is built from 13 residues. CDR3 nucleotides: TGTGCCAGCCGGGACAGCTTAAACTATGGCTACACCTTC. This gives the protein CASRDSLNYGYTF.

Comment on this clonotype: An end of the junction does not agree with germline; a read error may underlie this. V gene TRBV6-2 or TRBV6-3 combines with J gene TRBJ2-2, with D hard to call. This CDR3 contains 15 residues. Germline CDR1 MNHEY, CDR2 SVGEGT. The DNA of the CDR3 is TGTGCCAGCAACGACCGGAGATCGAACACTGGGGAGCTGTTTTTT. Translating gives CASNDRRSNTGELFF.

This clonotype appeared many times. The genes are TRBV5-6 and TRBJ1-4, with 10 positions matching TRBD1. Germline CDR1 SGHDT, CDR2 YYEEEE. V lost 2 bases, J lost 6 bases, and 1 base stayed unmatched. The CDR3 is 14 amino acids. CDR3 region: CASSFGTGDEKLFF. The DNA of the CDR3 is TGTGCCAGCAGCTTCGGGACAGGGGATGAAAAACTGTTTTTT.

There are many counts of this clonotype. The chain recombines TRBV6-5 with TRBJ1-1, with 7 bases that match TRBD1. CDR1 is MNHEY and CDR2 is SVGAGI in the germline V gene. CDR3 length: 16 amino acids. The V gene end was trimmed by 2 bases and the J gene end by 6 bases; junction bases not matched to a gene: 12. For the CDR3, the DNA is TGTGCCAGCAGTTACCCGGCAGGGGGTGAAAGGCCTGAAGCTTTCTTT. It codes for CASSYPAGGERPEAFF.

The V gene is TRBV9, the J gene TRBJ2-4; D uncertain. In germline, CDR1 is SGDLS, CDR2 YYNGEE. The CDR3 consists of 13 residues. The V end was cut by 0 bases, the J end by 7 bases, with 8 bases between. The CDR3 loop is CASSVGGDNIQYF. The DNA for the CDR3 is TGTGCCAGCAGCGTAGGAGGAGATAACATTCAGTACTTC.

This clonotype was observed at least ten times. The chain couples TRBV9 to TRBJ1-2; 10 positions agree with TRBD1. V shed 7 bases and J 1 base; nucleotides not matched to a gene: 7. The germline gives CDR1 SGDLS, CDR2 YYNGEE. The CDR3 length is 15 residues. CDR3 nucleotide sequence: TGTGCCAGCCAACCGGGACAGGGGCTTAACTATGGCTACACCTTC. Its translation: CASQPGQGLNYGYTF.

The chain employs TRBV2 and TRBJ2-7; unclear D gene. Trimming left V 7 bases short and J 3 bases short, with 10 bases between. The CDR3 totals 12 residues. Germline assignment: CDR1 SNHLY and CDR2 FYNNEI. CDR3 nucleotide sequence: TGTGCCAGCATTCGACACGGCTACGAGCAGTACTTC. Amino acids: CASIRHGYEQYF.

This clonotype was detected many times. The chain combines TRBV3-1 with TRBJ1-1; 7 positions match TRBD1. The V gene end was trimmed by 2 bases and the J gene end by 11 bases; junction bases not matched to a gene: 5. The CDR3 totals 12 residues. Germline lookup yields CDR1 LGHDT and CDR2 YNNKEL (reference sequence). The chain's CDR3 is CASSQPTGVAFF. In nucleotides, the CDR3 is TGTGCCAGCAGCCAACCCACAGGGGTTGCTTTCTTT.

About this clonotype itself: This is likely a read error, given that the CDR3 carries no conserved phenylalanine or tryptophan at its end. The chain joins TRBV28 to TRBJ1-1; no clear D. The germline CDR1 and CDR2 sequences are MDHEN and SYDVKM. With 5 bases removed from V and 6 bases from J, the gap between germline ends came to 19 bases. The CDR3 has 15 amino acids. CDR3 sequence: CASSPTTRTGAEAFL. CDR3 nucleotides: TGTGCCAGCAGTCCTACGACGCGCACGGGCGCTGAAGCTTTCCTT.

This clonotype appeared many times. DNA of the CDR3: TGCAGTGCCCGGACCTTCTCAGGGGCCGCCGAGCAGTACTTC. Its translation is CSARTFSGAAEQYF. V gene TRBV20-1 combines with J gene TRBJ2-7, with D tentatively TRBD1 (6 bases). The germline V gene encodes CDR1 DFQATT and CDR2 SNEGSKA (reference sequence). The CDR3 sequence is 14 residues long. The germline V and J ends were trimmed by 6 bases and 6 bases, with 21 bases remaining between them.

The DNA of the CDR3 is TGCAGTGCTAGAGACGCCATTTCCGGGAAGGAGCAGTTCTTC. This gives the protein CSARDAISGKEQFF. This chain uses TRBV20-1 with TRBJ2-1; D is possibly TRBD2 (5 bases). Germline CDR1 and CDR2: DFQATT and SNEGSKA (reference sequence). The CDR3 covers 14 residues. V was pared by 0 bases and J by 10 bases, with 16 bases between.

V and J are TRBV5-1 and TRBJ2-1; 8 bases are a match to TRBD2. V was clipped by 2 bases and J by 1 base; unmatched bases: 2. The CDR3 consists of 15 residues. CDR1 and CDR2 from the germline V gene are SGHRS and YFSETQ. CDR3 nucleotide sequence: TGCGCCAGCAGCTTAAGCGGGGGTTCCTACAATGAGCAGTTCTTC. Translating gives CASSLSGGSYNEQFF. Variable domain in full (rest from reference TRBV5-1 and TRBJ2-1): KAGVTQTPRYLIKTRGQQVTLSCSPISGHRSVSWYQQTPGQGLQFLFEYFSETQRNKGNFPGRFSGRQFSNSRSEMNVSTLELGDSALYLCASSLSGGSYNEQFFGPGTRLTVL.

This clonotype was detected once. CDR3 sequence: CASSKTSLDASYEQYF. The CDR3 coding sequence is TGTGCCAGCAGTAAAACTAGCTTGGATGCCTCCTACGAGCAGTACTTC. This sequence joins TRBV6-1 and TRBJ2-7; maybe TRBD2 (6 bases). V gave up 5 bases and J gave up 0 bases, with 17 bases separating them. The CDR3 spans 16 residues. Per the germline V gene, CDR1 is MNHNS and CDR2 is SASEGT.

This clonotype occurred many times. The gene calls are TRBV5-4 and TRBJ2-7; 7 bases align to TRBD1. V was pared by 4 bases and J by 5 bases, with 6 bases of the junction left unmatched. Germline V gives CDR1 SGHNT, CDR2 YYREEE (reference sequence). The CDR3 consists of 13 residues. CDR3 in amino acids: CASSGDSRDEQYF. The DNA for the CDR3 is TGTGCCAGCAGCGGGGACAGCCGGGACGAGCAGTACTTC.

The table lists this clonotype with many counts. The rearrangement uses TRBV10-3 and TRBJ1-3, with unresolved D. CDR1 ENHRY and CDR2 SYGVKD come from the germline V gene. This CDR3 comprises 14 residues. V lost 2 bases and J 4 bases, leaving 9 bases between the germline ends. The CDR3 coding sequence is TGTGCCATCAGTGAGCCCCCACAGGGAAACACCATATATTTT. Its protein product is CAISEPPQGNTIYF.

This sequence joins TRBV6-1 and TRBJ1-5, with 7 bases lining up with TRBD1. The CDR3 runs 14 residues. Trimming removed 3 bases from V and 3 bases from J; junction bases left unmatched: 2. Germline V gives CDR1 MNHNS, CDR2 SASEGT. The CDR3 DNA sequence: TGTGCCAGCAGTGAGACAGGGAACAATCAGCCCCAGCATTTT. This encodes CASSETGNNQPQHF.

This clonotype has at least ten counts. This sequence joins TRBV19 and TRBJ1-1; 7 positions agree with TRBD1. V shed 8 bases, J shed 2 bases, and the junction held 5 bases outside the gene matches. This CDR3 contains 13 residues. Germline loops: CDR1 LNHDA, CDR2 SQIVND (reference sequence). The CDR3 sequence: CASVDRYNTEAFF. In DNA form, the CDR3 reads TGTGCCAGTGTGGACAGGTATAACACTGAAGCTTTCTTT.

This clonotype appeared many times. The J gene is TRBJ2-2, the V gene TRBV3-1; 7 bases fit TRBD1. CDR1 and CDR2 from the germline V gene are LGHDT and YNNKEL (reference sequence). Trimming cost V 1 base and J 4 bases; bases outside gene matches: 6. This CDR3 is 16 amino acids long. The CDR3 DNA sequence: TGTGCCAGCAGCCAAGGTCACAGGGGCAGCACCGGGGAGCTGTTTTTT. It yields the protein CASSQGHRGSTGELFF.

This clonotype was recorded many times. At one end the junction does not follow the germline gene, possibly because of a read error. The J gene is TRBJ1-1, the V gene TRBV3-1; 9 bases align to TRBD1. CDR1 and CDR2 from the germline V gene are LGHDT and YNNKEL (reference sequence). The CDR3 is 12 amino acids. The CDR3, as DNA: TGTGCCAGCAGCCAAGGGGACCGGGACAGGGAATTT. Translation gives CASSQGDRDREF.

The CDR3 sequence: CSANAHRAPGQPQHF. The CDR3, as DNA: TGCAGTGCAAACGCCCACCGGGCGCCGGGTCAGCCCCAGCATTTT. V and J are TRBV20-1 and TRBJ1-5; D is uncertain. The germline V gene has CDR1 DFQATT and CDR2 SNEGSKA (reference sequence). Trimming pared 6 bases from V and 6 bases from J, leaving 21 bases between. The CDR3 has 15 residues.